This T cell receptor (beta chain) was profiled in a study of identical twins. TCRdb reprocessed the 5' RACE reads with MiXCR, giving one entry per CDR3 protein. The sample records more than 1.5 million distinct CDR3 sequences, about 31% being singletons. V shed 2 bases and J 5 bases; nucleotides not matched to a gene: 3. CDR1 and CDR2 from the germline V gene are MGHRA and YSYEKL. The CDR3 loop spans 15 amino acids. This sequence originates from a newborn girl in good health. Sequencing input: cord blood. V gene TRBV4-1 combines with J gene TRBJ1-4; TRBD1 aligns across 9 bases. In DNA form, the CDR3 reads TGCGCCAGCAGCCAACCCACAGGGGGCAATGAAAAACTGTTTTTT. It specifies CASSQPTGGNEKLFF.